This T cell receptor beta chain is drawn from a study of cytomegalovirus exposure and HLA in healthy donors. The donors were in the approximately 120-subject validation cohort; that cohort was separate from the roughly 730-subject first cohort. Assay used: immunoSEQ multiplex PCR; TCRdb lists only in-frame clones, some missing. This table has 150,000 to 200,000 clones, about nine tenths appearing once. Germline V gene data show CDR1 as SNHLY and CDR2 as FYNNEI. The CDR3 sequence is 11 residues long. Trimming removed 6 bases from V and 5 bases from J, with 8 bases in between. As for this clone: Its antigen is unknown.

General study points: The classifier was said to identify cytomegalovirus status with high specificity and sensitivity.

The sequencing sample was made of PBMCs. This receptor was taken from a woman aged 18-29 years in good health and CMV-seropositive. The V gene is TRBV2, the J gene TRBJ2-7; D is unclear. The CDR3 protein is CASSASNEQYF. In DNA, the CDR3 is TGTGCCAGCAGCGCCTCTAACGAGCAGTACTTC.